Sequencing of this TCR beta chain was carried out in a study of early T cells in non-severe SARS-CoV-2 infection. TCRdb fed the 5' RACE reads into MiXCR, producing one record per CDR3 protein. The repertoire includes 70,000 to 95,000 distinct CDR3 sequences, about 16% of them detected once, and about 2.6% sits in the top ten. From germline, CDR1 is MDHEN and CDR2 SYDVKM. This CDR3 comprises 14 residues. V lost 5 bases and J lost 2, with 10 bases in between. Many counts were recorded for this clonotype. The TCR comes from an adult who was a healthcare worker with PCR-confirmed SARS-CoV-2 infection or an uninfected control (not recorded which). The gene calls are TRBV28 and TRBJ1-3; no clear D gene. Sequencing was performed on whole blood. CDR3 in DNA: TGTGCCAGCAGTCCCGGGAGTCCTGGAAACACCATATATTTT. Translation: CASSPGSPGNTIYF.